One sample yielded the 10 T cell receptor beta chains listed below, sequenced in a study of blood T cell repertoires in COVID-19. TCRdb keeps only in-frame clones here, not all; method: immunoSEQ multiplex PCR. The repertoire holds about 260,000 clones, with about 90% as singletons. The specimen sequenced was PBMCs or T cells enriched from blood (not recorded which). These receptors were collected from a man aged 50 or older who had been exposed to COVID-19.

The chain joins TRBV2 to TRBJ2-5; D perhaps matches TRBD1 (6 bases). V was pared by 6 bases and J by 5 bases, with 22 bases between. This CDR3 is 16 amino acids long. Per the germline V gene, CDR1 is SNHLY and CDR2 is FYNNEI. The CDR3 DNA reads as TGTGCCAGCAGGGGTCTACAGGGCGTCCTAATCGAGACCCAGTACTTC. Its protein is CASRGLQGVLIETQYF.

The V gene is TRBV28, the J gene TRBJ1-3; TRBD1 aligns across 8 bases. Germline CDR1 and CDR2: MDHEN and SYDVKM. This CDR3 region has 14 residues. V trimming: 7 bases; J trimming: 4 bases; junction bases outside the gene matches: 6. The CDR3 protein is CASIQGAPGNTIYF. The CDR3 nucleotides are TGTGCCAGCATCCAGGGGGCGCCCGGAAACACCATATATTTT.

The rearrangement joins TRBV4-2 to TRBJ2-3, with 10 bases identical to TRBD2. The V segment lost 2 bases and the J segment 4 bases; nucleotides outside the gene matches: 9. CDR1 is LGHNA, CDR2 YNFKEQ, per germline. This CDR3 comprises 17 residues. The CDR3 DNA reads as TGTGCCAGCAGCCAAAGCGGGGGACTAGCGTACCCAGATACGCAGTATTTT. The encoded protein is CASSQSGGLAYPDTQYF.

The chain employs TRBV15 and TRBJ1-5, with D unclear. CDR3 length equals 15 residues. CDR1 is LNHNV and CDR2 is YYDKDF in the germline V gene (reference sequence). The V end lost 2 bases, the J end lost 4 bases, and 12 bases lay between the germline ends. The CDR3 protein is CATSRNPAENQPQHF. CDR3 coding DNA: TGTGCCACCAGCAGAAACCCCGCGGAAAATCAGCCCCAGCATTTT.

The table lists this clone with a count of one. This chain links TRBV11-1 with TRBJ2-1, with no clear D. The germline V and J ends were trimmed by 5 bases and 4 bases, with 9 bases remaining between them. This CDR3 comprises 13 residues. Germline V gene data show CDR1 as SGHAT and CDR2 as FQDESV (reference sequence). Here the CDR3 reads CASSNTVYNEQFF. In DNA form, the CDR3 reads TGTGCCAGCAGCAATACAGTGTACAATGAGCAGTTCTTC.

The rearrangement uses TRBV7-2 and TRBJ1-4, with TRBD1 as a possible D gene (5 bases). This CDR3 contains 14 residues. Germline CDR1 SGHTA, CDR2 FQGNSA. The ends were cut back, 5 bases at V and 8 bases at J, with 15 bases in the middle. The CDR3 bases are TGTGCCAGCAGCCCATTTGCAGGGAACGAAAAACTGTTTTTT. This translates into CASSPFAGNEKLFF.

The CDR3 reads CASSPPSSYGYTF. The CDR3 region has the DNA TGTGCCAGCAGCCCCCCGTCTAGTTATGGCTACACCTTC. The genes are TRBV11-3 and TRBJ1-2; unclear D gene. The V gene lost 5 bases and the J gene lost 5 bases, with 12 bases spanning the gap. The CDR3 has 13 amino acids. CDR1 and CDR2 (germline): SGHNT, YENEEA.

The chain has TRBV4-1 and TRBJ2-5; 12 bases line up with TRBD2. J gave up 6 bases and V 4 bases, and 12 bases lay outside the gene matches. Germline assignment: CDR1 MGHRA and CDR2 YSYEKL. The CDR3 totals 17 residues. The CDR3 is CASSRQLAGGTLKTQYF. For the CDR3, the DNA is TGCGCCAGCAGCCGACAGCTAGCGGGGGGGACTTTAAAGACCCAGTACTTC.

J is TRBJ2-7 and V is TRBV3-1 (or the pseudogene TRBV3-2); 9 positions match TRBD1. Germline loops: CDR1 LGHDT, CDR2 YNNKEL (reference sequence). CDR3 size: 18 residues. The J segment lost 4 bases and the V segment lost 1 base, leaving 14 bases of the junction unmatched. The CDR3 DNA reads as TGTGCCAGCAGCCAAGGGTGGACCTTTTGGGACAGGGATTACGAGCAGTACTTC. Amino acids: CASSQGWTFWDRDYEQYF.

V usage is TRBV10-3 and J usage is TRBJ1-3; 8 nucleotides agree with TRBD1. The junction had 7 bases not matched to a gene; V was cut back by 6 bases and J by 9 bases. Germline V lookup: CDR1 ENHRY, CDR2 SYGVKD. The CDR3 is 13 amino acids. Here the CDR3 DNA reads TGTGCCATCAGCCCGGACAGGGAGGGCACCATATATTTT. This gives the protein CAISPDREGTIYF.